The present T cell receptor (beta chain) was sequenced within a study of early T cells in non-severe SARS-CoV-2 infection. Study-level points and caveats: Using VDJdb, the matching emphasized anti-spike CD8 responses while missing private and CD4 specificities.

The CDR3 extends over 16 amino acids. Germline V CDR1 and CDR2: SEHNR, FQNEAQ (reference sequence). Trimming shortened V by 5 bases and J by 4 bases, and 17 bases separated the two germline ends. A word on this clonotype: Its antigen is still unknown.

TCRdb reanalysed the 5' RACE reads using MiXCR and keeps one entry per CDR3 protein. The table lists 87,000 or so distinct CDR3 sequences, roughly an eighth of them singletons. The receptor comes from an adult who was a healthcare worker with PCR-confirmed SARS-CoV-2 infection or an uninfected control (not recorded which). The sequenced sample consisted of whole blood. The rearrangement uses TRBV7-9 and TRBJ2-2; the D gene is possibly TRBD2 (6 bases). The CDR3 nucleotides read TGTGCCAGCAGCCCGCCGCGGGGAGTAGCCACCGGGGAGCTGTTTTTT. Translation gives CASSPPRGVATGELFF.